The 12 T cell receptor beta chains below were found in one sample sequenced in a study of blood T cell repertoires in COVID-19. Data came from immunoSEQ multiplex PCR; TCRdb stores just in-frame clones and leaves some out. The sample shows 90,000 to 150,000 clones, more than 75% of them seen only once. Sequenced: peripheral blood. All receptors derive from a woman in her forties or fifties with acute or convalescent COVID-19.

V usage is TRBV19 and J usage is TRBJ2-4; 8 bases fit TRBD1. The V gene's germline CDR1 is LNHDA and CDR2 SQIVND (reference sequence). Germline trimming cut 7 bases from V and 0 bases from J; bases unmatched to any gene: 8. This CDR3 contains 16 residues. CDR3 in amino acids: CASKNQGALAKNIQYF. The DNA of the CDR3 is TGTGCCAGTAAAAACCAGGGGGCGTTAGCCAAAAACATTCAGTACTTC. Filled out from reference TRBV19 and TRBJ2-4, the complete variable domain reads DGGITQSPKYLFRKEGQNVTLSCEQNLNHDAMYWYRQDPGQGLRLIYYSQIVNDFQKGDIAEGYSVSREKKESFPLTVTSAQKNPTAFYLCASKNQGALAKNIQYFGAGTRLSVL.

The chain has TRBV13 and TRBJ1-5; possible D gene TRBD1, 6 bases. CDR3 length: 19 amino acids. Germline V lookup: CDR1 PRHDT, CDR2 FYEKMQ (reference sequence). V dropped 0 bases and J dropped 0 bases, with 18 bases sitting between them. CDR3 loop: CASSLGGFRDTYSNQPQHF. CDR3 nucleotides: TGTGCCAGCAGCTTAGGCGGATTCCGGGACACTTATAGCAATCAGCCCCAGCATTTT. Supplemented by reference TRBV13 and TRBJ1-5, the full variable domain reads AAGVIQSPRHLIKEKRETATLKCYPIPRHDTVYWYQQGPGQDPQFLISFYEKMQSDKGSIPDRFSAQQFSDYHSELNMSSLELGDSALYFCASSLGGFRDTYSNQPQHFGDGTRLSIL.

V gene TRBV9 combines with J gene TRBJ1-2; D is undetermined. There are 17 residues in the CDR3. Trimming removed 7 bases from V and 2 bases from J, with 24 bases in between. Per germline, CDR1 SGDLS and CDR2 YYNGEE. The CDR3 region has the DNA TGTGCCAGCTCGCGTAGTAGCAGCCCCCGAGGCAACTATGGCTACACCTTC. The encoded protein is CASSRSSSPRGNYGYTF.

This clone was detected once. The J gene is TRBJ1-6, the V gene TRBV7-6, with D unclear. The length of the CDR3 is 12 residues. V lost 1 base, J lost 12 bases, and 7 bases lay in between. CDR1 is SGHVS and CDR2 is FNYEAQ in the germline V gene. CDR3 sequence: CASSLVEGPLHF. Here the CDR3 DNA reads TGTGCCAGCAGCTTAGTGGAGGGACCCCTCCACTTT.

The sample holds a few counts of this clone. The rearrangement joins TRBV10-2 to TRBJ1-2, with D possibly TRBD1 on 6 matching bases. Germline loops: CDR1 WSHSY, CDR2 SAAADI. The CDR3 contains 13 residues. Trimming removed 6 bases at V and 5 bases at J, with 13 bases between. CDR3 coding DNA: TGCGCCAGCAGCCCTTCAGGGGATTATGGCTACACCTTC. Translated: CASSPSGDYGYTF.

This chain links TRBV13 with TRBJ2-3, with D possibly TRBD2 on 5 matching bases. The CDR3 totals 14 residues. Germline V gene data show CDR1 as PRHDT and CDR2 as FYEKMQ (reference sequence). V lost 0 bases, J lost 3 bases, and 7 bases lay in between. CDR3 nucleotides: TGTGCCAGCAGCTTAGGATCGGGGACAGATACGCAGTATTTT. It yields the protein CASSLGSGTDTQYF.

V gene TRBV4-2 combines with J gene TRBJ2-2; D may be TRBD2 (7 bases). Germline V gene lookup returns CDR1 LGHNA and CDR2 YNFKEQ. The ends were cut back, 4 bases at V and 4 bases at J, with 16 bases in the middle. The CDR3 is made up of 16 amino acids. CDR3 sequence (DNA): TGTGCCAGCAGCCCCCTAGGGGGGGGAGGCACCGGGGAGCTGTTTTTT. Translated, it gives CASSPLGGGGTGELFF.

This chain uses TRBV7-9 with TRBJ2-7; TRBD2 aligns across 13 bases. Germline V gene data show CDR1 as SEHNR and CDR2 as FQNEAQ (reference sequence). V trimming: 3 bases; J trimming: 5 bases; junction bases outside the gene matches: 7. This CDR3 has 16 amino acids. As DNA, the CDR3 is TGTGCCAGCAGCTTTGGCAGACTAGCGGGAGGTGACGAGCAGTACTTC. Translating gives CASSFGRLAGGDEQYF.

The CDR3 here is CASSLTRDEQYF. CDR3 nucleotide sequence: TGTGCCAGCAGCTTAACCCGGGACGAGCAGTACTTC. J is TRBJ2-7 and V is TRBV7-2, with D unclear. This CDR3 is 12 amino acids long. Germline V gene sequence: CDR1 SGHTA, CDR2 FQGNSA. V shed 2 bases and J shed 5 bases, with 7 bases lying between them.

The rearrangement uses TRBV10-3 and TRBJ1-4; D ambiguous. Germline V gene data show CDR1 as ENHRY and CDR2 as SYGVKD. This CDR3 spans 15 amino acids. Trimming removed 4 bases at V and 12 bases at J, with 21 bases between. Here the CDR3 reads CAISGGEQPQTELFF. CDR3 coding DNA: TGTGCCATCAGTGGGGGAGAACAGCCCCAAACGGAACTGTTTTTT.

There are a few counts of this clone. The chain is built from TRBV5-1 and TRBJ1-1; D is perhaps TRBD1 (6 bases). The CDR3 totals 15 residues. V dropped 4 bases and J dropped 1 base, with 14 bases sitting between them. Germline CDR1 and CDR2: SGHRS and YFSETQ. The CDR3 here is CASSNPTGTNTEAFF. CDR3 nucleotide sequence: TGCGCCAGCAGCAATCCAACAGGGACGAACACTGAAGCTTTCTTT.

The J gene is TRBJ1-1, the V gene TRBV4-1, with D perhaps TRBD1 (5 bases). The CDR3 is made up of 14 amino acids. Deletions cut 3 bases from V and 4 bases from J, with 12 bases between. Germline CDR1 reads MGHRA; CDR2 reads YSYEKL. The CDR3 reads CASSQGEGTTEAFF. Written as DNA, the CDR3 is TGCGCCAGCAGCCAGGGGGAGGGAACCACTGAAGCTTTCTTT.